This T cell receptor (beta chain) emerged from a study of blood T cell repertoires in COVID-19. Study background: The United States, Italy and Spain were the sources of the acute and convalescent COVID-19 samples.

CDR3 length equals 12 residues. Germline V CDR1 and CDR2: SGHDT, YYEEEE. Unmatched junction bases numbered 4, after V lost 0 bases and J lost 11 bases. Clones were read by immunoSEQ multiplex PCR, and TCRdb kept only the in-frame ones, dropping some. The sample records fewer than 150,000 clones, about 79% being singletons. The chain links TRBV5-6 to TRBJ1-1, with 7 positions matching TRBD1. The origin of this receptor is a woman between 45 and 60 years old with acute or convalescent COVID-19. Specimen: peripheral blood. This CDR3 is CASSLATGRAFF. The CDR3 DNA reads as TGTGCCAGCAGCTTGGCGACAGGGCGGGCTTTCTTT.